This is a list of T cell receptor beta chains from one sample in a study of blood T cell repertoires in COVID-19. The table came from immunoSEQ multiplex PCR; TCRdb's copy has only in-frame clones and leaves some out. The data hold over 200,000 clones, with 84% observed a single time. Sequencing was done on a sample of peripheral blood. The receptors come from a woman in her fifties or sixties with active or convalescent COVID-19. CDR3s include the opening cysteine and the closing phenylalanine or tryptophan. The D gene is left open where the match is weak. A clone size is listed for some rows: how often the clone was seen (once, few, many), or a class if it is expanded.

V gene: TRBV13; clone size: .; J gene: TRBJ2-3; D gene: .; CDR3 protein: CASSPSMGGASDTQYF; CDR3 DNA: TGTGCCAGCAGCCCCTCTATGGGGGGGGCCTCAGATACGCAGTATTTT
V gene: TRBV2; clone size: .; J gene: TRBJ1-6; D gene: .; CDR3 protein: CASSEIGTPSTLHF; CDR3 DNA: TGTGCCAGCAGCGAAATTGGGACACCCAGTACCCTCCACTTT
V gene: TRBV9; clone size: .; J gene: TRBJ1-6; D gene: TRBD1; CDR3 protein: CASSVETGGNSPLHF; CDR3 DNA: TGTGCCAGCAGCGTAGAGACAGGGGGCAATTCACCCCTCCACTTT
V gene: TRBV12-5; clone size: .; J gene: TRBJ1-5; D gene: TRBD1; CDR3 protein: CASGWGQGQPQHF; CDR3 DNA: TGTGCTAGTGGTTGGGGACAGGGCCAGCCCCAGCATTTT
V gene: TRBV3-1/TRBV3-2; clone size: .; J gene: TRBJ2-3; D gene: TRBD2; CDR3 protein: CASSPGTSGSTDTQYF; CDR3 DNA: TGTGCCAGCAGCCCAGGGACTAGCGGGAGCACAGATACGCAGTATTTT
V gene: TRBV27; clone size: .; J gene: TRBJ2-1; D gene: TRBD2; CDR3 protein: CASRGLAGGTSFEQFF; CDR3 DNA: TGTGCCAGCAGAGGACTAGCGGGAGGGACTAGTTTCGAGCAGTTCTTC
V gene: TRBV28; clone size: .; J gene: TRBJ2-7; D gene: .; CDR3 protein: CASSFGGTGGYEQYF; CDR3 DNA: TGTGCCAGCAGTTTCGGAGGGACCGGGGGTTACGAGCAGTACTTC
V gene: TRBV2; clone size: .; J gene: TRBJ2-7; D gene: TRBD1; CDR3 protein: CSSRGPTYEQYF; CDR3 DNA: TGCTCCAGCAGGGGGCCCACCTACGAGCAGTACTTC
V gene: TRBV18; clone size: .; J gene: TRBJ2-1; D gene: TRBD2; CDR3 protein: CASSSESGGGPGEQFF; CDR3 DNA: TGTGCCAGCTCATCCGAATCTGGGGGAGGGCCAGGTGAGCAGTTCTTC
V gene: TRBV14; clone size: .; J gene: TRBJ1-1; D gene: .; CDR3 protein: CASSRGMNTEAFF; CDR3 DNA: TGTGCCAGCAGCCGTGGCATGAACACTGAAGCTTTCTTT
V gene: TRBV6-5; clone size: .; J gene: TRBJ2-7; D gene: TRBD2; CDR3 protein: CASSLGLAGGYEQYF; CDR3 DNA: TGTGCCAGCAGCTTGGGACTAGCGGGAGGCTACGAGCAGTACTTC
V gene: TRBV5-1; clone size: once; J gene: TRBJ1-5; D gene: .; CDR3 protein: CASRTDVNQPQHF; CDR3 DNA: TGCGCCAGTAGGACAGACGTAAATCAGCCCCAGCATTTT
V gene: TRBV7-9; clone size: .; J gene: TRBJ2-3; D gene: TRBD1; CDR3 protein: CASSLGGQGESDTQYF; CDR3 DNA: TGTGCCAGCAGCCTGGGGGGACAGGGGGAATCAGATACGCAGTATTTT
V gene: TRBV6-5; clone size: .; J gene: TRBJ1-5; D gene: .; CDR3 protein: CASRGQLGQPQHF; CDR3 DNA: TGTGCCAGCAGAGGACAGTTGGGACAGCCCCAGCATTTT
V gene: TRBV5-1; clone size: .; J gene: TRBJ2-7; D gene: TRBD2; CDR3 protein: CASSPLAGGQGEQYF; CDR3 DNA: TGCGCCAGCAGCCCACTAGCGGGGGGACAGGGCGAGCAGTACTTC
V gene: TRBV5-1; clone size: .; J gene: TRBJ2-1; D gene: TRBD2; CDR3 protein: CASSPGTSALEQFF; CDR3 DNA: TGCGCCAGCAGCCCCGGGACTAGCGCGTTGGAGCAGTTCTTC
V gene: TRBV2; clone size: once; J gene: TRBJ1-2; D gene: TRBD1; CDR3 protein: CASGGGTGGYGYTF; CDR3 DNA: TGTGCCAGCGGAGGGGGCACAGGGGGCTATGGCTACACCTTC
V gene: TRBV5-6; clone size: once; J gene: TRBJ2-7; D gene: .; CDR3 protein: CASSLRGGSYEQYF; CDR3 DNA: TGTGCCAGCAGCTTGAGGGGCGGATCCTACGAGCAGTACTTC
V gene: TRBV2; clone size: .; J gene: TRBJ2-1; D gene: TRBD1; CDR3 protein: CASSETGGTAHEQFF; CDR3 DNA: TGTGCCAGCAGTGAAACAGGGGGTACTGCCCATGAGCAGTTCTTC
V gene: TRBV28; clone size: .; J gene: TRBJ2-5; D gene: .; CDR3 protein: CASSLWSFQETQYF; CDR3 DNA: TGTGCCAGCAGTTTATGGTCCTTCCAAGAGACCCAGTACTTC
V gene: TRBV27; clone size: .; J gene: TRBJ1-4; D gene: TRBD1; CDR3 protein: CASSSRGTVLNEKLFF; CDR3 DNA: TGTGCCAGCAGCTCCCGCGGGACAGTACTTAATGAAAAACTGTTTTTT
V gene: TRBV27; clone size: .; J gene: TRBJ2-7; D gene: TRBD1; CDR3 protein: CASSWAGGNYEQYF; CDR3 DNA: TGTGCCAGCAGTTGGGCAGGGGGCAACTACGAGCAGTACTTC
V gene: TRBV18; clone size: .; J gene: TRBJ2-7; D gene: .; CDR3 protein: CASSPPRYGSEQYF; CDR3 DNA: TGTGCCAGCTCACCACCCCGGTATGGTTCCGAGCAGTACTTC
V gene: TRBV3-1/TRBV3-2; clone size: few; J gene: TRBJ1-5; D gene: TRBD1; CDR3 protein: CASSQGTGGQPQHF; CDR3 DNA: TGTGCCAGCAGCCAGGGGACAGGCGGTCAGCCCCAGCATTTT
V gene: TRBV7-3; clone size: .; J gene: TRBJ2-1; D gene: .; CDR3 protein: CASSRFPGDQTFF; CDR3 DNA: TGTGCCAGCAGCCGGTTCCCCGGGGATCAGACGTTCTTC
V gene: TRBV28; clone size: .; J gene: TRBJ1-2; D gene: TRBD1; CDR3 protein: CASRSGTGGASYGYTF; CDR3 DNA: TGTGCCAGCAGGTCAGGGACAGGGGGCGCGAGCTATGGCTACACCTTC
V gene: TRBV6-1; clone size: .; J gene: TRBJ2-6; D gene: .; CDR3 protein: CASSDRGEDVLTF; CDR3 DNA: TGTGCCAGCAGTGACCGAGGCGAGGACGTCCTGACTTTC
V gene: TRBV5-1; clone size: .; J gene: TRBJ1-5; D gene: TRBD1; CDR3 protein: CASSGGATGDQPQHF; CDR3 DNA: TGCGCCAGCAGCGGGGGGGCGACAGGGGATCAGCCCCAGCATTTT
V gene: TRBV5-1; clone size: .; J gene: TRBJ1-5; D gene: .; CDR3 protein: CASSLMGGNQPQHF; CDR3 DNA: TGCGCCAGCAGCTTGATGGGAGGCAATCAGCCCCAGCATTTT
V gene: TRBV28; clone size: .; J gene: TRBJ2-7; D gene: .; CDR3 protein: CATQGQPSYEQYF; CDR3 DNA: TGTGCCACCCAGGGGCAGCCGTCCTACGAGCAGTACTTC
V gene: TRBV7-2; clone size: .; J gene: TRBJ2-2; D gene: .; CDR3 protein: CASSLRGLGELFF; CDR3 DNA: TGTGCCAGCAGTCTCCGCGGTCTGGGGGAGCTGTTTTTT
V gene: TRBV10-1; clone size: .; J gene: TRBJ1-1; D gene: TRBD1; CDR3 protein: CASSPGTGNTEAFF; CDR3 DNA: TGCGCCAGCAGTCCCGGGACAGGGAACACTGAAGCTTTCTTT
V gene: TRBV7-3; clone size: .; J gene: TRBJ2-3; D gene: .; CDR3 protein: CASSLGSGDTQYF; CDR3 DNA: TGTGCCAGCAGCCTAGGTTCGGGAGATACGCAGTATTTT
V gene: TRBV5-4; clone size: .; J gene: TRBJ2-5; D gene: TRBD2; CDR3 protein: CASRKTPTLAGDLFVETQYF; CDR3 DNA: TGTGCCAGCAGAAAAACCCCAACACTAGCGGGAGACCTTTTTGTAGAGACCCAGTACTTC